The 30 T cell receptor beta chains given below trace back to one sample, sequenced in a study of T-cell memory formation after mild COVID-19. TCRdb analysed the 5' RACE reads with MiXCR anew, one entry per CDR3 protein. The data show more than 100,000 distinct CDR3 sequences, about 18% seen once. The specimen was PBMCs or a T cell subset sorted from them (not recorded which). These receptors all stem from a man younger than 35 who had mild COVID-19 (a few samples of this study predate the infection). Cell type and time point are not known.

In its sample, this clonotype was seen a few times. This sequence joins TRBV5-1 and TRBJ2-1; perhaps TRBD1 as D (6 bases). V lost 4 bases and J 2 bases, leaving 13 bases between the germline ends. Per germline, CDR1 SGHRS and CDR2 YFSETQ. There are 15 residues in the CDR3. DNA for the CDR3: TGCGCCAGCAGCCTCGACAGGCCCCCCTACAATGAGCAGTTCTTC. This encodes CASSLDRPPYNEQFF.

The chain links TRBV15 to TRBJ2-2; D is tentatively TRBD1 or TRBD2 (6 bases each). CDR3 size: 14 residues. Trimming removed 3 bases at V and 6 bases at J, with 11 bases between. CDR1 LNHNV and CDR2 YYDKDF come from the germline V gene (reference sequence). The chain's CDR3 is CATSSPGGPGELFF. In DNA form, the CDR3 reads TGTGCCACCAGCAGCCCCGGGGGCCCCGGGGAGCTGTTTTTT. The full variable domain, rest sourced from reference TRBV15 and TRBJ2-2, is DAMVIQNPRYQVTQFGKPVTLSCSQTLNHNVMYWYQQKSSQAPKLLFHYYDKDFNNEADTPDNFQSRRPNTSFCFLDIRSPGLGDTAMYLCATSSPGGPGELFFGEGSRLTVL.

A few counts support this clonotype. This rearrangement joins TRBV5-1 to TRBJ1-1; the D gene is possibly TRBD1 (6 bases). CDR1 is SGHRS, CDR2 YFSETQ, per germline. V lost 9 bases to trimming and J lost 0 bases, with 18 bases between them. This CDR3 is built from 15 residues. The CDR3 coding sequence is TGCGCCACCAGACCAGGGGTTTGGATGAACACTGAAGCTTTCTTT. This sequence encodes CATRPGVWMNTEAFF.

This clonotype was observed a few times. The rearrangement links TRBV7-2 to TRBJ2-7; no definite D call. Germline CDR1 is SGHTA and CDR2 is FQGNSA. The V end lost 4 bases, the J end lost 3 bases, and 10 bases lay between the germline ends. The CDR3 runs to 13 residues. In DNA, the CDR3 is TGTGCCAGCAGCTCGTACTTAGACTACGAGCAGTACTTC. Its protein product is CASSSYLDYEQYF.

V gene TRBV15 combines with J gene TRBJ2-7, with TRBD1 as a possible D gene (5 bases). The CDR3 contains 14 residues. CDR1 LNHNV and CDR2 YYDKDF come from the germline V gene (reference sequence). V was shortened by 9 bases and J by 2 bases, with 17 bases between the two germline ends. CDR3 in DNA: TGTGCCACTTCGTGGGGCAGGACGGCCTACGAGCAGTACTTC. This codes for CATSWGRTAYEQYF. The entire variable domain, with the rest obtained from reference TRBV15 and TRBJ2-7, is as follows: DAMVIQNPRYQVTQFGKPVTLSCSQTLNHNVMYWYQQKSSQAPKLLFHYYDKDFNNEADTPDNFQSRRPNTSFCFLDIRSPGLGDTAMYLCATSWGRTAYEQYFGPGTRLTVT.

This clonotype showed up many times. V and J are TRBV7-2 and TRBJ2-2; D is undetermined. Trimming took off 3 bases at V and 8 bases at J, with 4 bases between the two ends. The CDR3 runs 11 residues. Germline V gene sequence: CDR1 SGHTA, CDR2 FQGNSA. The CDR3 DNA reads TGTGCCAGCAGCTTCGGGGGGGAGCTGTTTTTT. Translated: CASSFGGELFF.

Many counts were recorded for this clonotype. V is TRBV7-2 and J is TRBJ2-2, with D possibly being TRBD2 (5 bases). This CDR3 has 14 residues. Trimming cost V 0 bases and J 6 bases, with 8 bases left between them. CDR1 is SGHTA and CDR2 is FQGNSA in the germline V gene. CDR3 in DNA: TGTGCCAGCAGCTTAGCCCGGGGAGCCGGGGAGCTGTTTTTT. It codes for CASSLARGAGELFF.

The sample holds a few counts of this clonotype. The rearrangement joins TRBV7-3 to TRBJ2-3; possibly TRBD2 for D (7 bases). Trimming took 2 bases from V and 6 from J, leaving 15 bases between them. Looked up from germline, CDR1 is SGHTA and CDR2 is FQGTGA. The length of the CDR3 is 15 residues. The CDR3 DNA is TGTGCCAGCAGCTTACATCGGGGGGCTCTGGATACGCAGTATTTT. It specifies CASSLHRGALDTQYF.

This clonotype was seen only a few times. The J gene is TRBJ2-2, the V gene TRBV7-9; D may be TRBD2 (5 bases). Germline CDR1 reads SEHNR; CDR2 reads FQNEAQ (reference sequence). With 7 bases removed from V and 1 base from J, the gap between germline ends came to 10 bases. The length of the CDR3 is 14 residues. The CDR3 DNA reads TGTGCCAGCAATGGAGCGGTGAACACCGGGGAGCTGTTTTTT. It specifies CASNGAVNTGELFF.

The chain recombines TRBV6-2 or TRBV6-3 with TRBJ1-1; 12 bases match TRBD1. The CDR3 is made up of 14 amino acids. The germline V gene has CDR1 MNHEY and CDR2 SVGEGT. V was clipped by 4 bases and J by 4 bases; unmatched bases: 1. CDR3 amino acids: CASSWDRGLTEAFF. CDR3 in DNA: TGTGCCAGCAGTTGGGACAGGGGGCTCACTGAAGCTTTCTTT.

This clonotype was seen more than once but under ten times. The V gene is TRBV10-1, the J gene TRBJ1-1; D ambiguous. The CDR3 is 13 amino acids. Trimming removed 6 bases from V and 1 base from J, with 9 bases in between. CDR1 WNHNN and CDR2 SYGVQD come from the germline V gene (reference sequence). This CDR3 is CASSAYRNTEAFF. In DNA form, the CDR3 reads TGCGCCAGCAGCGCGTACAGGAACACTGAAGCTTTCTTT.

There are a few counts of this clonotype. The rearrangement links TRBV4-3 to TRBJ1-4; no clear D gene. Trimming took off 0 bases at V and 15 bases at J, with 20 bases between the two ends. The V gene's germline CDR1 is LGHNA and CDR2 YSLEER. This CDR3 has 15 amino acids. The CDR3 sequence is CASSQEPVLGIGLFF. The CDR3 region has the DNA TGCGCCAGCAGCCAAGAACCGGTTCTGGGGATCGGTTTGTTTTTT.

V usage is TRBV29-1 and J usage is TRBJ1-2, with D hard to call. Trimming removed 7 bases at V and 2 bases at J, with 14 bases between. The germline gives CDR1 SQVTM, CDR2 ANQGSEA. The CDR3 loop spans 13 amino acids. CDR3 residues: CSGLRYGNYGYTF. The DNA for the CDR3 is TGCAGCGGGCTCAGGTACGGCAACTATGGCTACACCTTC.

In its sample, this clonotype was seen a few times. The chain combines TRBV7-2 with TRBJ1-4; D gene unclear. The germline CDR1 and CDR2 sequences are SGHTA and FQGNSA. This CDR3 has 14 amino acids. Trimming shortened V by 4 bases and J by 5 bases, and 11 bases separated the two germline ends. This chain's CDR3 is CASSSHPVNEKLFF. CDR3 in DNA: TGTGCCAGCAGCTCCCATCCCGTGAATGAAAAACTGTTTTTT.

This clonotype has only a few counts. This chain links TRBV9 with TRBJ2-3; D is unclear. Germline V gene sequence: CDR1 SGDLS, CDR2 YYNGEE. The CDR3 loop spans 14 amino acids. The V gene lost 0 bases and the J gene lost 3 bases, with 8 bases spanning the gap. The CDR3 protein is CASSVAARTDTQYF. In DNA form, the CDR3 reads TGTGCCAGCAGCGTAGCGGCCCGAACAGATACGCAGTATTTT.

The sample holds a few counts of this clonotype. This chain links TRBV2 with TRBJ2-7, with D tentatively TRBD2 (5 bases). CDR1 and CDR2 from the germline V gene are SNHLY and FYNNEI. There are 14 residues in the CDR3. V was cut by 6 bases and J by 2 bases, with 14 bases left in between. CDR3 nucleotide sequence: TGTGCCAGCAGGAGGGTGGTTGGAACCTACGAGCAGTACTTC. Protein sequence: CASRRVVGTYEQYF.

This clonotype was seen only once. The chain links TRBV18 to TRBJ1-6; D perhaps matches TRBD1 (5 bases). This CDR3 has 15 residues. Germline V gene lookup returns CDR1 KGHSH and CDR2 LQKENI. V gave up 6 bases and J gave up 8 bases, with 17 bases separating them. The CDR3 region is CASSPGGGFYSPLHF. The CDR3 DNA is TGTGCCAGCTCTCCGGGTGGGGGGTTTTATTCACCCCTCCACTTT.

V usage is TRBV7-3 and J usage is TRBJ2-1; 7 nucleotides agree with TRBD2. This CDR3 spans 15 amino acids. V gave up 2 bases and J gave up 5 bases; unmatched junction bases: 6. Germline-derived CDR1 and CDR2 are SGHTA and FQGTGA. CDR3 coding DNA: TGTGCCAGCAGCTTAGCGGGACTAACCAACAATGAGCAGTTCTTC. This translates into CASSLAGLTNNEQFF.

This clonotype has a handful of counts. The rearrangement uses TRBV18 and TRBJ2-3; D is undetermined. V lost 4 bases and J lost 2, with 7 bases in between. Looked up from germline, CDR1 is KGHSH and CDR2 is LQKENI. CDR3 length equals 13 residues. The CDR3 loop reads CASSLVLTDTQYF. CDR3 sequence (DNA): TGTGCCAGCTCACTCGTCCTCACAGATACGCAGTATTTT.

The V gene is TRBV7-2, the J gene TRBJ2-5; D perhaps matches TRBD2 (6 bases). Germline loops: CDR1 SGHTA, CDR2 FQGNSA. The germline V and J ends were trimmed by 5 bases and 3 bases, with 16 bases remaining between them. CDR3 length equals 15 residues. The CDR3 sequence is CASSPNLGLEETQYF. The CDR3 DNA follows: TGTGCCAGCAGCCCCAACTTGGGACTGGAAGAGACCCAGTACTTC.

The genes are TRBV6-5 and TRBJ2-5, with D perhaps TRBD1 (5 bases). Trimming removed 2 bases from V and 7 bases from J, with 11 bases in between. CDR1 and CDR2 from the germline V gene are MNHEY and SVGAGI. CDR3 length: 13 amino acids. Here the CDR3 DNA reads TGTGCCAGCAGTTACAGGGGCCCGGGGACCCAGTACTTC. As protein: CASSYRGPGTQYF.

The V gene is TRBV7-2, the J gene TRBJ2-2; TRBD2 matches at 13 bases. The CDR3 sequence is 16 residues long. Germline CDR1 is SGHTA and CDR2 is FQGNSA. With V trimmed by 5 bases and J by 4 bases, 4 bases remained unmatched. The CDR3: CASSTGTSGVTGELFF. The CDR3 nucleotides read TGTGCCAGCAGCACCGGGACTAGCGGGGTCACCGGGGAGCTGTTTTTT.

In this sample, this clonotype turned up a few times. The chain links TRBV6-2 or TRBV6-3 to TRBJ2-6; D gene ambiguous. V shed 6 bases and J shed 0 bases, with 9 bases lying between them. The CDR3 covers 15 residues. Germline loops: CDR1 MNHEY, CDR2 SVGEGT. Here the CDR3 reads CASSRLSSGANVLTF. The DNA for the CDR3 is TGTGCCAGCAGCCGGCTCAGCTCTGGGGCCAACGTCCTGACTTTC.

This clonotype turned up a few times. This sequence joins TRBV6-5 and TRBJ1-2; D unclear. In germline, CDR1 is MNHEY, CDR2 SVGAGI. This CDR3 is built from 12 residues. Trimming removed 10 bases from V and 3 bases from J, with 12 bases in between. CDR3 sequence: CATWEEHYGYTF. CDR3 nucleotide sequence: TGTGCCACCTGGGAGGAGCACTATGGCTACACCTTC.

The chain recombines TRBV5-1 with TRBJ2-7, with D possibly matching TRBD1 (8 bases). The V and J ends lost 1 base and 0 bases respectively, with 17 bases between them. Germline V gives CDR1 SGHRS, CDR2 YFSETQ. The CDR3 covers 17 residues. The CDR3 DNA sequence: TGCGCCAGCAGCTTGAACAGGGGGGGACTCAGCTCCTACGAGCAGTACTTC. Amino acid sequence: CASSLNRGGLSSYEQYF. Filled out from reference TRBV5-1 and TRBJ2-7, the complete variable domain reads KAGVTQTPRYLIKTRGQQVTLSCSPISGHRSVSWYQQTPGQGLQFLFEYFSETQRNKGNFPGRFSGRQFSNSRSEMNVSTLELGDSALYLCASSLNRGGLSSYEQYFGPGTRLTVT.

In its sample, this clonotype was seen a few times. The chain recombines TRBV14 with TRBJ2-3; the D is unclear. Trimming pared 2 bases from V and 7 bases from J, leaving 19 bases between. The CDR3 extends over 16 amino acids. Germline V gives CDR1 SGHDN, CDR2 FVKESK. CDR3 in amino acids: CASSQTYPGSVYTQYF. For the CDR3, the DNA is TGTGCCAGCAGCCAAACCTATCCCGGATCGGTATATACGCAGTATTTT.

In DNA form, the CDR3 reads TGTGCCAGCAGTCCAGGGGGGGGGTTAGGCTTGGGCTACACCTTC. Translated, it gives CASSPGGGLGLGYTF. The V gene is TRBV6-5, the J gene TRBJ1-2; 7 bases fit TRBD1. Germline values: CDR1 MNHEY, CDR2 SVGAGI. The junction had 14 bases not matched to a gene; V was cut back by 5 bases and J by 8 bases. The CDR3 is made up of 15 amino acids.

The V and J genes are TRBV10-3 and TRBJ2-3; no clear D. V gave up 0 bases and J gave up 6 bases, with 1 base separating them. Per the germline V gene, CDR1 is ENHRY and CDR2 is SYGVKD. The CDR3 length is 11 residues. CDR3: CAISESDTQYF. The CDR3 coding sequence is TGTGCCATCAGTGAGTCTGATACGCAGTATTTT.

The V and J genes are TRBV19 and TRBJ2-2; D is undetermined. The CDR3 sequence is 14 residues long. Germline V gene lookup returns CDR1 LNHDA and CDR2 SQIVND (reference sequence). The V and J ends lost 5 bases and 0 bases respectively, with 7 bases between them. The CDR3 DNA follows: TGTGCCAGTAGTCGGCAGGCGAACACCGGGGAGCTGTTTTTT. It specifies CASSRQANTGELFF.

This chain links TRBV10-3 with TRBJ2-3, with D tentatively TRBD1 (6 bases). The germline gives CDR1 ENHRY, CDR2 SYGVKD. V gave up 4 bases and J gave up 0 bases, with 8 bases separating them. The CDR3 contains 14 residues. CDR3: CAISVGTSTDTQYF. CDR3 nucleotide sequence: TGTGCCATCAGTGTCGGGACAAGCACAGATACGCAGTATTTT.